Following are 13 T cell receptor beta chains from one sample sequenced in a study of cytomegalovirus exposure and HLA in healthy donors. Vbeta (60) and Jbeta (13) primers were used in the PCR. Libraries were prepared by immunoSEQ multiplex PCR; TCRdb keeps only in-frame clonotypes and omits some of them. The sample includes 99,000 or so clones, roughly 13% seen only once; the top ten take about 16%. Sequencing was done on a sample of PBMCs. Receptor source: a man between 40 and 49 years old in good health and CMV-seropositive.

V gene TRBV25-1 combines with J gene TRBJ2-1, with D possibly matching TRBD2 (6 bases). The CDR3 spans 14 residues. Looked up from germline, CDR1 is MGHDK and CDR2 is SYGVNS. Trimming left V 5 bases short and J 7 bases short, with 15 bases between. CDR3 sequence reads: CASSILAHGNEQFF. The CDR3 nucleotides read TGTGCCAGCAGTATACTAGCTCACGGGAATGAGCAGTTCTTC.

A few counts support this clone. This rearrangement joins TRBV19 to TRBJ2-2, with a possible D match to TRBD1 (6 bases). The germline gives CDR1 LNHDA, CDR2 SQIVND (reference sequence). CDR3 length: 17 residues. V was cut by 3 bases and J by 0 bases, with 14 bases left in between. CDR3 protein: CASSIEGTTTNTGELFF. In nucleotides, the CDR3 is TGTGCCAGTAGTATCGAAGGGACAACTACGAACACCGGGGAGCTGTTTTTT.

A few counts support this clone. Here the CDR3 DNA reads TGTGCCTGGACGCCCGGAGTTGATACGCAGTATTTT. Amino acid sequence: CAWTPGVDTQYF. The J gene is TRBJ2-3, the V gene TRBV30; D ambiguous. V lost 4 bases and J 6 bases, leaving 11 bases between the germline ends. Germline V gives CDR1 GTSNPN, CDR2 SVGIG (reference sequence). The CDR3 runs 12 residues.

In its sample, this clone was seen a few times. The chain carries TRBV11-2 and TRBJ2-3; TRBD2 is a possible D gene (5 bases). V dropped 0 bases and J dropped 6 bases, with 13 bases sitting between them. Germline V gene lookup returns CDR1 SGHAT and CDR2 FQNNGV. CDR3 length: 15 amino acids. CDR3 DNA sequence: TGTGCCAGCAGCTTAGATAGCGTCCACCCGGATACGCAGTATTTT. Residues: CASSLDSVHPDTQYF.

V gene TRBV5-1 combines with J gene TRBJ1-3, with D possibly TRBD1 on 6 matching bases. CDR3 size: 14 residues. The ends were cut back, 0 bases at V and 3 bases at J, with 7 bases in the middle. Germline V gene lookup returns CDR1 SGHRS and CDR2 YFSETQ. This CDR3 is CASSLGTDGNTIYF. The CDR3 nucleotides are TGCGCCAGCAGCTTGGGGACAGATGGAAACACCATATATTTT.

The genes are TRBV4-2 and TRBJ2-1; 9 bases agree with TRBD2. The V and J ends lost 1 base and 7 bases, in that order; junction bases with no gene match: 5. CDR1 LGHNA and CDR2 YNFKEQ come from the germline V gene. The CDR3 length is 15 residues. CDR3 amino acids: CASSQGGAGGNEQFF. The CDR3 DNA reads TGTGCCAGCAGCCAAGGGGGAGCGGGGGGTAATGAGCAGTTCTTC.

This clone was counted between two and nine times. The V and J genes are TRBV18 and TRBJ1-5, with D uncertain. V dropped 8 bases and J dropped 9 bases, with 14 bases sitting between them. The CDR3 is 12 amino acids. Germline CDR1 is KGHSH and CDR2 is LQKENI. The CDR3 DNA follows: TGTGCCAGCCGAGTCCTCCCCGGGCCCCAGCATTTT. It specifies CASRVLPGPQHF.

The table lists this clone with a few counts. V gene TRBV11-2 combines with J gene TRBJ2-5; 7 bases map to TRBD1. The V segment lost 2 bases and the J segment 5 bases; nucleotides outside the gene matches: 5. Germline assignment: CDR1 SGHAT and CDR2 FQNNGV. This CDR3 region has 14 residues. CDR3 bases: TGTGCCAGCAGCTTAATGACAGGGCGGGAGACCCAGTACTTC. This codes for CASSLMTGRETQYF.

This clone has just a few counts. V gene TRBV7-6 combines with J gene TRBJ2-2, with D maybe TRBD1 (6 bases). V dropped 7 bases and J dropped 0 bases, with 9 bases sitting between them. This CDR3 contains 14 residues. Germline loops: CDR1 SGHVS, CDR2 FNYEAQ. The CDR3 protein is CASIRGSNTGELFF. The CDR3 DNA follows: TGTGCCAGCATCAGGGGTTCGAACACCGGGGAGCTGTTTTTT.

J is TRBJ2-7 and V is TRBV9, with 9 bases aligning to TRBD1. J was trimmed by 3 bases and V by 3 bases; bases with no gene match: 4. Germline V gene sequence: CDR1 SGDLS, CDR2 YYNGEE. This CDR3 contains 14 residues. CDR3 sequence (DNA): TGTGCCAGCAGCGCCGGGACAGGGAACTACGAGCAGTACTTC. Its protein is CASSAGTGNYEQYF.

V is TRBV10-3 and J is TRBJ2-7; D might be TRBD1 (7 bases). Trimming removed 8 bases at V and 6 bases at J, with 23 bases between. The CDR3 extends over 15 amino acids. Germline lookup yields CDR1 ENHRY and CDR2 SYGVKD. The CDR3 sequence is CAIALIETQGGEQYF. The DNA for the CDR3 is TGTGCCATCGCCCTAATAGAGACTCAGGGGGGCGAGCAGTACTTC.

In this sample, this clone turned up a few times. This chain's CDR3 is CASSLGIGNDNEQFF. CDR3 in DNA: TGTGCCAGCAGCTTAGGTATCGGTAATGACAATGAGCAGTTCTTC. The genes are TRBV7-9 and TRBJ2-1; the D is unclear. The CDR3 is 15 residues long. Trimming removed 1 base at V and 5 bases at J, with 12 bases between. Germline V gene data show CDR1 as SEHNR and CDR2 as FQNEAQ (reference sequence).

This clone was observed a handful of times. The genes are TRBV6-5 and TRBJ2-7, with D unresolved. The CDR3 is 16 residues long. The V gene's germline CDR1 is MNHEY and CDR2 SVGAGI. V shed 0 bases and J shed 2 bases, with 14 bases lying between them. The CDR3 nucleotides read TGTGCCAGCAGTTACTCCGTCGTCGGCGGAACCTACGAGCAGTACTTC. This codes for CASSYSVVGGTYEQYF.